The clone carrying this T cell receptor (beta chain) occurred a few times. Antigen unknown. TCRdb's table, derived via immunoSEQ multiplex PCR, lists solely in-frame clones and lacks some. The sample records about 73,000 clones, over 70% being singletons. The entry originates in a study of T cell responses to AZD1222 COVID-19 vaccine. General study results and limits: Baseline testing showed seropositivity in only six or seven AZD1222 recipients. Spike-wide coverage was observed for vaccine-associated CD4 TCRs, with dominant responses at 160-218 and 743-854.

V lost 3 bases, J lost 5 bases, and 4 bases stayed unmatched. Germline CDR1 KGHSH, CDR2 LQKENI. This CDR3 region has 13 residues. The sequencing used peripheral blood, collected 28 days after the second AZD1222 dose. The chain employs TRBV18 and TRBJ2-7; 7 nucleotides align to TRBD2. This sequence originates from an adult who received the AZD1222 COVID-19 vaccine. CDR3 sequence reads: CASSPTSIDEQYF. The CDR3 bases are TGTGCCAGCTCACCGACTAGCATAGACGAGCAGTACTTC.